Here is one T cell receptor beta chain with its context. Its specificity is not known. This record comes from a study of memory CD4+ T cells and cytomegalovirus serostatus. Study observations and caveats: About 40% of the roughly 150 known CMV-associated TCRbeta sequences appeared in CD4+ memory.

Single viable CD3+CD4+CD8-CD45RO+ cells were sorted as the memory CD4+ T cells. After thawing, CD4+ T cells were positively selected. As processed by the authors: After removing out-of-frame reads, 2 million to 2.5 million distinct TCRbeta sequences remained. Only in-frame clones appear in the TCRdb table, and some are missing; sequencing was by immunoSEQ multiplex PCR. D and trimming come from the DNA, and the V and J calls and clone size come from that table. Here the sample spans approximately 53,000 clones, 75% to 85% being singletons. The junction had 3 bases not matched to a gene; V was cut back by 5 bases and J by 3 bases. The CDR3 sequence is 15 residues long. Germline CDR1 SGHVS, CDR2 FNYEAQ.

Sequenced material: memory CD4+ T cells from blood. The origin of this receptor is an adult in good health and CMV-seronegative. This chain links TRBV7-6 with TRBJ2-1; 11 bases line up with TRBD2. The CDR3 is CASSQGLAVYNEQFF. In DNA, the CDR3 is TGTGCCAGCAGCCAGGGACTAGCGGTCTACAATGAGCAGTTCTTC.